Detailed here is one T cell receptor (beta chain). The sample is drawn from a study of blood T cell repertoires in COVID-19. Study-wide background: Samples taken during acute and convalescent COVID-19 were collected in the United States, Italy and Spain. In each case, the material was cDNA or gDNA derived from T cells, B-cell-depleted T cells, or PBMCs.

This CDR3 contains 14 residues. Germline CDR1 and CDR2: MGHRA and YSYEKL. V lost 4 bases and J 3 bases, leaving 12 bases between the germline ends. Repertoires were generated with immunoSEQ multiplex PCR, while TCRdb's copy carries only in-frame clones and drops some. The sample records 390,000 or so clones, 75% to 90% being singletons. The clonotype was recovered from a woman aged 25-40 years with active or convalescent COVID-19. Source material: peripheral blood. The chain carries TRBV4-1 and TRBJ1-1; the D is unclear. The CDR3 bases are TGCGCCAGCAGCCGAGACTTTCCCCACACTGAAGCTTTCTTT. Its translation: CASSRDFPHTEAFF.